The sample holds a few counts of the clone carrying this TCR beta chain. Its antigen is not known. Libraries of TCR beta came from iRepertoire HTBI primers plus Arm-PCR of CDR3 regions. From the multiplex PCR reads, TCRdb called clonotypes with MiXCR, one entry per CDR3 protein. Of 410,000 or so distinct CDR3 sequences in the sample, 14% to 15% are singletons; the top ten hold approximately 16%. The data derive from a study of regulatory T cells in long-lasting Graves disease. V gave up 10 bases and J gave up 2 bases, with 9 bases separating them. CDR3 length: 11 amino acids. Per the germline V gene, CDR1 is MGHRA and CDR2 is YSYEKL. Time point of the sample: newly diagnosed GD, antithyroid drugs for less than 3 months. The authors made the TCR library using RNA they extracted from PBMCs. Into tubes containing EDTA, about 9.6 milliliters of peripheral blood were drawn. Study conclusions and caveats: Thyroid tissue was not sampled; only peripheral blood was.

These same data were also listed under a study on T cells in Graves' hyperthyroidism and ophthalmopathy. Per that paper: A first-round RT-PCR of the TCR CDR3 used the HTBI primer set.

The sequences come from peripheral blood mononuclear cells (PBMCs), collected at new diagnosis, from a patient treated with antithyroid drugs. The chain couples TRBV4-1 to TRBJ2-7, with a tentative D call TRBD2 (5 bases). The sequence came from a woman aged 25-40 years with Graves disease. The CDR3 spells CATRGTYEQYF. The DNA for the CDR3 is TGCGCCACACGGGGAACCTACGAGCAGTACTTC.